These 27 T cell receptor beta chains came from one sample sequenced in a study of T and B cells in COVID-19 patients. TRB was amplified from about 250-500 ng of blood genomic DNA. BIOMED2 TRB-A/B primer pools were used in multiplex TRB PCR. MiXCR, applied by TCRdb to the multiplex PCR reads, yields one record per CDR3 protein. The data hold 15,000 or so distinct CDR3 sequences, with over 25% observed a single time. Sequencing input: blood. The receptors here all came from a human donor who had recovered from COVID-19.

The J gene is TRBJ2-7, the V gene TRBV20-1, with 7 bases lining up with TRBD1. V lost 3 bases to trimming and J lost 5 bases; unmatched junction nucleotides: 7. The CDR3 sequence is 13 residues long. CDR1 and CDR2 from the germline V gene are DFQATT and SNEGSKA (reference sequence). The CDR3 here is CSARGQFVNEQYF. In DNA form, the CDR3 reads TGCAGTGCTAGGGGACAGTTCGTAAACGAGCAGTACTTC.

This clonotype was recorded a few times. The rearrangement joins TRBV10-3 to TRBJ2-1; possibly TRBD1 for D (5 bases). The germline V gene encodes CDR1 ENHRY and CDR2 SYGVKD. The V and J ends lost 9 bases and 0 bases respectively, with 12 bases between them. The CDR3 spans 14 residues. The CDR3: CAIKTGSSYNEQFF. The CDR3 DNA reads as TGTGCCATAAAAACAGGAAGCTCCTACAATGAGCAGTTCTTC.

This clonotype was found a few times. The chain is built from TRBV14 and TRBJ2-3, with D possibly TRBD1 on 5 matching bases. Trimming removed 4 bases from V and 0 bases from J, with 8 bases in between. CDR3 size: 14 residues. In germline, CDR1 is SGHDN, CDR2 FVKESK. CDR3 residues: CASSLGVSTDTQYF. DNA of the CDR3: TGTGCCAGCAGCCTAGGGGTTAGCACAGATACGCAGTATTTT.

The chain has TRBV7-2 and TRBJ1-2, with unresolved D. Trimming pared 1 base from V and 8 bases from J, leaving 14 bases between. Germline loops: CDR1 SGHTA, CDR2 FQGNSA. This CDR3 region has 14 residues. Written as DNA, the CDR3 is TGTGCCAGCAGCTTAGTGGCGGGCGAGAGCGGCTACACCTTC. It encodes CASSLVAGESGYTF. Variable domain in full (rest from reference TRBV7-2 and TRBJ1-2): GAGVSQSPSNKVTEKGKDVELRCDPISGHTALYWYRQSLGQGLEFLIYFQGNSAPDKSGLPSDRFSAERTGGSVSTLTIQRTQQEDSAVYLCASSLVAGESGYTFGSGTRLTVV.

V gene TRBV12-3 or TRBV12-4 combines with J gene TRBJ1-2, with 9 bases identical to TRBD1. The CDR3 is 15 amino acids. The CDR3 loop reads CVSSSRDRANYGYTF. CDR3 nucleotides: TGTGTTAGCAGTTCCCGGGACAGGGCAAACTATGGCTACACCTTC.

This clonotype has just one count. This CDR3 is CASSVPLTEAFF. In nucleotides, the CDR3 is TGTGCCAGCAGCGTCCCTCTCACTGAAGCTTTCTTT. The rearrangement links TRBV6-6 to TRBJ1-1; D gene uncertain. The V and J ends lost 6 bases and 4 bases respectively, with 9 bases between them. Germline CDR1 reads MNHNY; CDR2 reads SVGAGI (reference sequence). CDR3 size: 12 residues.

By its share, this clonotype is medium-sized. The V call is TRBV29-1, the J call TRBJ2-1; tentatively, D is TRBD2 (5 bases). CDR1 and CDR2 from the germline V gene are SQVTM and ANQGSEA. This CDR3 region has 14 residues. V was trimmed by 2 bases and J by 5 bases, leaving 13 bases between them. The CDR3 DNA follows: TGCAGCGTTGAAAGGGCTAGCAGACACAATGAGCAGTTCTTC. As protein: CSVERASRHNEQFF.

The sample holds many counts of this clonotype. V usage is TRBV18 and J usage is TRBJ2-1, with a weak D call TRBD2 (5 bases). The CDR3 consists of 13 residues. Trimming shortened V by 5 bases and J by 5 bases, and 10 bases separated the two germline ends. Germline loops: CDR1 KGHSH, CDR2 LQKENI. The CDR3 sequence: CASSGLLNNEQFF. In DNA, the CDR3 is TGTGCCAGCTCAGGACTTCTCAACAATGAGCAGTTCTTC. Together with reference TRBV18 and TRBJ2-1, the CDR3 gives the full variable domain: NAGVMQNPRHLVRRRGQEARLRCSPMKGHSHVYWYRQLPEEGLKFMVYLQKENIIDESGMPKERFSAEFPKEGPSILRIQQVVRGDSAAYFCASSGLLNNEQFFGPGTRLTVL.

CDR3 sequence: CASSDTSGGAGTQYF. In DNA, the CDR3 is TGTGCCAGCAGTGACACTAGCGGGGGGGCCGGTACCCAGTACTTC. The chain employs TRBV6-4 and TRBJ2-5, with 13 bases that match TRBD2. V gave up 2 bases and J gave up 8 bases; unmatched junction bases: 5. The CDR3 contains 15 residues. CDR1 is MRHNA and CDR2 is SNTAGT in the germline V gene.

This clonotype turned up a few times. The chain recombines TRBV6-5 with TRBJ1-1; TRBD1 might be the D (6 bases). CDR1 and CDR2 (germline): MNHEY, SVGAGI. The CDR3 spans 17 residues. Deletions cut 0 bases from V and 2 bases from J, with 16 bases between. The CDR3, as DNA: TGTGCCAGCAGTTACTCCCCAGGAGGGACAACTAACACTGAAGCTTTCTTT. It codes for CASSYSPGGTTNTEAFF.

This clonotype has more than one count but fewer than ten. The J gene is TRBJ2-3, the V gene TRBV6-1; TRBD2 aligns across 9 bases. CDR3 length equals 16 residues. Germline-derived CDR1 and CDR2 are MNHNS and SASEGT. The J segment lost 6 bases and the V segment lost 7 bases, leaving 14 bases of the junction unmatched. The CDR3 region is CASTPARRGGGDTQYF. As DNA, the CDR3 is TGTGCCAGCACCCCCGCGCGGCGGGGGGGCGGGGATACGCAGTATTTT.

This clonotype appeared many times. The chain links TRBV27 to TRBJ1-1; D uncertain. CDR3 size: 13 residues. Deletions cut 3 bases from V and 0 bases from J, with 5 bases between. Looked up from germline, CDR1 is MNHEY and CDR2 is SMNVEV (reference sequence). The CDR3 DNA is TGTGCCAGCAGTTTCTCGGTGAACACTGAAGCTTTCTTT. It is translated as CASSFSVNTEAFF.

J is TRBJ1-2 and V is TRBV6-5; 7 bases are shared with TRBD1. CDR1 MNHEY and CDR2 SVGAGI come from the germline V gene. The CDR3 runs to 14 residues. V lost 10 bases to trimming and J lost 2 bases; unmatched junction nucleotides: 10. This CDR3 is CATTGTALNYGYTF. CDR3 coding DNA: TGTGCCACAACAGGGACAGCCCTCAACTATGGCTACACCTTC.

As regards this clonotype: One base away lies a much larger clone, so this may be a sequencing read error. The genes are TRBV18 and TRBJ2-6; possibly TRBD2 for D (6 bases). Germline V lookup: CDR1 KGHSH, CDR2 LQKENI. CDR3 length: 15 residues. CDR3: CTSSRGSSGANVLTF. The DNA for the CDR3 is TGTACCAGCTCACGGGGGAGCTCTGGGGCCAACGTCCTGACTTTC.

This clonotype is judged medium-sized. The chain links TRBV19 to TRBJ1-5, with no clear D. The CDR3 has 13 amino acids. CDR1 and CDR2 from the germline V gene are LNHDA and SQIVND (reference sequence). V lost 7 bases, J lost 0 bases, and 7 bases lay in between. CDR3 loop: CASTVDSNQPQHF. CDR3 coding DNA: TGTGCCAGTACCGTGGATAGCAATCAGCCCCAGCATTTT.

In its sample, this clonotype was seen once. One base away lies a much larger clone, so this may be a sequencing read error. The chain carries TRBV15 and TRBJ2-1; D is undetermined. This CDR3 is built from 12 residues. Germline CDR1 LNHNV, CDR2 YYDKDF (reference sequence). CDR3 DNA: TGTGCCACCAGCAGGAAGTCCAATAAGCAGTTCTTC. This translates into CATSRKSNKQFF.

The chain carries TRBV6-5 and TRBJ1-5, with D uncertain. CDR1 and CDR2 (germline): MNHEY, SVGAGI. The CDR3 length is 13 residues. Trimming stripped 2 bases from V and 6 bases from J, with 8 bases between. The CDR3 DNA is TGTGCCAGCAGTTACACACTCTCTCAGCCCCAGCATTTT. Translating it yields CASSYTLSQPQHF.

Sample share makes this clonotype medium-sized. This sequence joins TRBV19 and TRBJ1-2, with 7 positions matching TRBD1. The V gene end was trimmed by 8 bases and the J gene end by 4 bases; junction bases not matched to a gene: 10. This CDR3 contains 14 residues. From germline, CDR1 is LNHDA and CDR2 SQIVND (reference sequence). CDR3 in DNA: TGTGCCAGTGTCAACACAGGGGAAACCTATGGCTACACCTTC. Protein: CASVNTGETYGYTF.

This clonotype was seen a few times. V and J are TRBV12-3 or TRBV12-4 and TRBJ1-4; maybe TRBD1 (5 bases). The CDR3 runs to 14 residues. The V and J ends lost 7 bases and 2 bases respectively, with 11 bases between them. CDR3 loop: CASTSTVTNEKLFF. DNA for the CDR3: TGTGCCAGCACTTCGACAGTGACTAATGAAAAACTGTTTTTT.

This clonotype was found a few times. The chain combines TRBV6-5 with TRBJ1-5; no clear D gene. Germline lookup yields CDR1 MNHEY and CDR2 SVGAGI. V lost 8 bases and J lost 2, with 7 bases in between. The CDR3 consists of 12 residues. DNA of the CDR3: TGTGCCAGCGGAAGGGGCAATCAGCCCCAGCATTTT. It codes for CASGRGNQPQHF.

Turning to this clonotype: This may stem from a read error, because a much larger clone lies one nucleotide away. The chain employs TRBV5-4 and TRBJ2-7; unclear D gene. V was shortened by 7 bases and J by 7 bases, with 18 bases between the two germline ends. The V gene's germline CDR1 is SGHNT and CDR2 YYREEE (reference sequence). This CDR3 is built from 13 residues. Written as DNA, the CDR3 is TGTGCCAGCGGAATAGGGATTACCAATGAGCAGTACTTC. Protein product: CASGIGITNEQYF.

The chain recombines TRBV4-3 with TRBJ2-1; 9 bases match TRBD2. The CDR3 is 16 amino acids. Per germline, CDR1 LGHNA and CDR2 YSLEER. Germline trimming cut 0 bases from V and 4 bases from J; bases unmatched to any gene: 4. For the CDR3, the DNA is TGCGCCAGCAGCCAAGATCCCAGCGGGGGGTACAATGAGCAGTTCTTC. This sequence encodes CASSQDPSGGYNEQFF.

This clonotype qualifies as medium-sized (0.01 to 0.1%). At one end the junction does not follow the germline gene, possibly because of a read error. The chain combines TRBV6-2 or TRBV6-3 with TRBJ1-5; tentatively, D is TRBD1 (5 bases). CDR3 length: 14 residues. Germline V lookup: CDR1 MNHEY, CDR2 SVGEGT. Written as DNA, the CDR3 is TGTGCCAGCCGTTATCAGGGAGCGAACCAGCCCCAGCATTTT. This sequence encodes CASRYQGANQPQHF.

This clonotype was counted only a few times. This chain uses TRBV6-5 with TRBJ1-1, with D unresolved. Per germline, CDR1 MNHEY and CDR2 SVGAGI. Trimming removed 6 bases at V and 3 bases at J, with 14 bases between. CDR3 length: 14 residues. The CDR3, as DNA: TGTGCCAGCAGCCCCGTTCGATGGGACACTGAAGCTTTCTTT. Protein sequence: CASSPVRWDTEAFF.

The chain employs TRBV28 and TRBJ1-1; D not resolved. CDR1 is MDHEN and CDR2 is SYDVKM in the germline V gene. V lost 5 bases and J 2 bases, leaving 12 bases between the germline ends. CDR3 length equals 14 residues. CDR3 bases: TGTGCCAGCAGTCTCCGGACGATTAACACTGAAGCTTTCTTT. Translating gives CASSLRTINTEAFF. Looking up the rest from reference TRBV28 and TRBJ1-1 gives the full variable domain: DVKVTQSSRYLVKRTGEKVFLECVQDMDHENMFWYRQDPGLGLRLIYFSYDVKMKEKGDIPEGYSVSREKKERFSLILESASTNQTSMYLCASSLRTINTEAFFGQGTRLTVV.

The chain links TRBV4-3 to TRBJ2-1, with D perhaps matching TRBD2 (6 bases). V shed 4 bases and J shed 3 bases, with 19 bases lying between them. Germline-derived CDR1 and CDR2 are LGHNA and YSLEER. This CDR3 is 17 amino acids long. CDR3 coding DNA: TGCGCCAGCAGCCGCCAGTGGACTAACGATCTCTACAATGAGCAGTTCTTC. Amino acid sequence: CASSRQWTNDLYNEQFF.

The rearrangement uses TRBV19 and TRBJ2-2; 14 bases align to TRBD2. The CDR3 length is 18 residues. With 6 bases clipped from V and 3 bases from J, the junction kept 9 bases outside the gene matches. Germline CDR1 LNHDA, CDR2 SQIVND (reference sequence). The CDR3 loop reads CASSSGTSGRGYTGELFF. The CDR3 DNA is TGTGCCAGTAGCTCCGGGACTAGCGGGAGAGGATACACCGGGGAGCTGTTTTTT.